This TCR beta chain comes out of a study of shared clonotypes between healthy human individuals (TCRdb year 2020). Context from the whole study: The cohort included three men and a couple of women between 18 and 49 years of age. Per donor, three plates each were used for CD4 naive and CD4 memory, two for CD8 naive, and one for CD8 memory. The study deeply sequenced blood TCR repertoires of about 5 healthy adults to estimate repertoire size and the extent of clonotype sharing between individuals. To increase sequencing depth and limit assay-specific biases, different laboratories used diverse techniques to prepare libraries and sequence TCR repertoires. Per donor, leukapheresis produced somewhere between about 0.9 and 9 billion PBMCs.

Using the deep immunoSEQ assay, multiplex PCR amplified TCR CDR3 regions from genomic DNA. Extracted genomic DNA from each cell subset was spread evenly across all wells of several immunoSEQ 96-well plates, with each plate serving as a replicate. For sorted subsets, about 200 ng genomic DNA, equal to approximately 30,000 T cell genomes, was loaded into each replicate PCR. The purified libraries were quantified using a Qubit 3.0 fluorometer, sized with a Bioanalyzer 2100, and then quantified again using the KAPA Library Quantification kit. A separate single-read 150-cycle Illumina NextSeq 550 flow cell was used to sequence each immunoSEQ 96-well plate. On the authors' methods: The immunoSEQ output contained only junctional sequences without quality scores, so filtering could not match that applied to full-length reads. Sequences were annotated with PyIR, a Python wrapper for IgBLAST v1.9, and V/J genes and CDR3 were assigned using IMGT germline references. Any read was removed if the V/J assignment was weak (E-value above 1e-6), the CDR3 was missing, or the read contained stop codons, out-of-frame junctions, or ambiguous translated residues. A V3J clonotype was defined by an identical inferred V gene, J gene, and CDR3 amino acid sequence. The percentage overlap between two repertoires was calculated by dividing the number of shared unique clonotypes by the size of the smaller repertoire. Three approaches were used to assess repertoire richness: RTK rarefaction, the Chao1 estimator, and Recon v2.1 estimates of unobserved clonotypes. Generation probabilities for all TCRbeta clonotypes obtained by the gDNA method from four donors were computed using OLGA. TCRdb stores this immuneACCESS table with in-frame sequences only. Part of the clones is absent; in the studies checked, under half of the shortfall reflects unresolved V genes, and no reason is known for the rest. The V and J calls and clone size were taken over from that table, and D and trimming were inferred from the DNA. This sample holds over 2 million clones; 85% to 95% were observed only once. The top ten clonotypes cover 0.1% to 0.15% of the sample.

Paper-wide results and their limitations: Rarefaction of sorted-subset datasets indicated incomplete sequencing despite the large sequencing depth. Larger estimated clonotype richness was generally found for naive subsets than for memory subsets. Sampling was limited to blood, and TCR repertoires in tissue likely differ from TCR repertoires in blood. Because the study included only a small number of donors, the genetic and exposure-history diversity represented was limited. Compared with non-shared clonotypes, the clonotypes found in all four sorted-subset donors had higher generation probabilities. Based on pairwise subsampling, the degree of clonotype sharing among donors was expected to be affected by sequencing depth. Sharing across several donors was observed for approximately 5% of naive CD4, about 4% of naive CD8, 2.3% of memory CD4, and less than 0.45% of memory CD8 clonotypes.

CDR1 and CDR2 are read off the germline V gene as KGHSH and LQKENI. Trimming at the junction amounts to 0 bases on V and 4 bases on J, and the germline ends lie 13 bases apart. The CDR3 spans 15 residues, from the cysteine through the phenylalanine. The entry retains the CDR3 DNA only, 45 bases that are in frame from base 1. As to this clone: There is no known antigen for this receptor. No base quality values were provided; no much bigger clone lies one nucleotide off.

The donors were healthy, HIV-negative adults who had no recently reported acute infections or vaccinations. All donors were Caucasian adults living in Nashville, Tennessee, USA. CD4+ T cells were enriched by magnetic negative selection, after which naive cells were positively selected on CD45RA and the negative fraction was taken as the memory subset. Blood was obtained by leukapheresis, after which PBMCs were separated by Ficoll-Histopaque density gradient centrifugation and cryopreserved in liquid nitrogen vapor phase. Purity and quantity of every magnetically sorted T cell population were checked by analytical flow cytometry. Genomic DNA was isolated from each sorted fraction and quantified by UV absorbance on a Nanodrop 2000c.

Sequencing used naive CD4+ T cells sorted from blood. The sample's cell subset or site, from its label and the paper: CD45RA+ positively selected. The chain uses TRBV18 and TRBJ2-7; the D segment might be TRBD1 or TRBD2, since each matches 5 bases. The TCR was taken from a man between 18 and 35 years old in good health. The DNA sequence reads TGTGCCAGCTCACCACCGAGCCGGGACCCATACGAGCAGTACTTC. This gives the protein CASSPPSRDPYEQYF.